Each of the 21 T cell receptor beta chains below was sequenced from the same sample in a study of T-cell memory formation after mild COVID-19. TCRdb re-analysed the 5' RACE reads in MiXCR, keeping a single row per CDR3 protein. This table has tens of thousands of distinct CDR3 sequences, around 9.5% appearing once. The sequenced sample was PBMCs or a T cell subset sorted from them (not recorded which). The receptors originated from a young man who had mild COVID-19 (a few samples of this study predate the infection). Cell type and time point are not known.

The genes are TRBV5-1 and TRBJ2-5; 12 bases are shared with TRBD2. Germline V CDR1 and CDR2: SGHRS, YFSETQ. J lost 5 bases, V lost 4 bases, and 9 bases had no gene match. CDR3 length: 16 amino acids. This chain's CDR3 is CASSTTSGGGRETQYF. The CDR3 nucleotides are TGCGCCAGCAGCACGACTAGCGGGGGAGGCCGGGAGACCCAGTACTTC.

The sample holds a few counts of this clonotype. The chain is built from TRBV7-9 and TRBJ2-2; D call uncertain. Germline loops: CDR1 SEHNR, CDR2 FQNEAQ (reference sequence). Trimming shortened V by 1 base and J by 4 bases, and 7 bases separated the two germline ends. The CDR3 is 14 amino acids. The DNA for the CDR3 is TGTGCCAGCAGCTTAGTGGGCACCACCGGGGAGCTGTTTTTT. Its protein product is CASSLVGTTGELFF.

The chain is built from TRBV24-1 and TRBJ1-2; the D gene is possibly TRBD1 (6 bases). The CDR3 is made up of 13 amino acids. V lost 7 bases to trimming and J lost 8 bases, with 16 bases between them. Germline V gives CDR1 KGHDR, CDR2 SFDVKD. Written as DNA, the CDR3 is TGTGCCACCAGGGATCCAGGGGAGGGAGGCTACACCTTC. It specifies CATRDPGEGGYTF.

J is TRBJ2-1 and V is TRBV21-1. TRBV21-1 is designated a pseudogene. The CDR3 covers 14 residues. CDR3 in amino acids: CASSKRVPRDEQFF. Here the CDR3 DNA reads TGTGCCAGCAGCAAGCGGGTGCCTAGGGATGAGCAGTTCTTC.

This clonotype turned up a few times. V is TRBV7-9 and J is TRBJ2-4; TRBD2 might be the D (6 bases). CDR1 is SEHNR, CDR2 FQNEAQ, per germline (reference sequence). Trimming shortened V by 4 bases and J by 8 bases, and 15 bases separated the two germline ends. The CDR3 consists of 14 residues. The CDR3 DNA is TGTGCCAGCAGCTCAGGGACTGGTAAAGACATTCAGTACTTC. It codes for CASSSGTGKDIQYF. Based on the CDR3 plus reference TRBV7-9 and TRBJ2-4, the full variable domain is DTGVSQNPRHKITKRGQNVTFRCDPISEHNRLYWYRQTLGQGPEFLTYFQNEAQLEKSRLLSDRFSAERPKGSFSTLEIQRTEQGDSAMYLCASSSGTGKDIQYFGAGTRLSVL.

In its sample, this clonotype was seen a few times. The rearrangement links TRBV12-3 or TRBV12-4 to TRBJ1-4; D unclear. The V end was cut by 6 bases, the J end by 3 bases, with 20 bases between. The CDR3 runs 17 residues. CDR3 amino acids: CASSPPWVRRPNEKLFF. The CDR3 DNA reads TGTGCCAGCAGCCCTCCTTGGGTCCGGCGGCCTAATGAAAAACTGTTTTTT.

This clonotype appeared many times. The CDR3 coding sequence is TGCGCCAGCAGCTCCGAGGGGGGAGATACGCAGTATTTT. This encodes CASSSEGGDTQYF. The rearrangement links TRBV5-1 to TRBJ2-3; D could derive from TRBD1 or TRBD2 (6 bases each). Germline V gene lookup returns CDR1 SGHRS and CDR2 YFSETQ. The CDR3 spans 13 residues. V lost 3 bases, J lost 5 bases, and 10 bases lay in between.

V and J are TRBV5-1 and TRBJ1-1, with D uncertain. Trimming stripped 4 bases from V and 1 base from J, with 11 bases between. Germline V gene sequence: CDR1 SGHRS, CDR2 YFSETQ. The CDR3 is 14 residues long. CDR3 in DNA: TGCGCCAGCAGCCCGGCGACCCAGAACACTGAAGCTTTCTTT. Its protein product is CASSPATQNTEAFF. The full variable domain, its missing parts supplied by reference TRBV5-1 and TRBJ1-1, is KAGVTQTPRYLIKTRGQQVTLSCSPISGHRSVSWYQQTPGQGLQFLFEYFSETQRNKGNFPGRFSGRQFSNSRSEMNVSTLELGDSALYLCASSPATQNTEAFFGQGTRLTVV.

V and J are TRBV24-1 and TRBJ1-1, with D maybe TRBD1 (6 bases). Germline CDR1 reads KGHDR; CDR2 reads SFDVKD. Trimming pared 5 bases from V and 5 bases from J, leaving 11 bases between. The CDR3 loop spans 13 amino acids. CDR3 DNA: TGTGCCACCAGTGCAGGGGCGTATACTGAAGCTTTCTTT. Translation: CATSAGAYTEAFF.

This sequence joins TRBV4-3 and TRBJ1-6; maybe TRBD1 (6 bases). V lost 2 bases and J 7 bases, leaving 15 bases between the germline ends. This CDR3 is built from 16 residues. Germline CDR1 is LGHNA and CDR2 is YSLEER. The CDR3 here is CASSQRGGIKNSPLHF. CDR3 coding DNA: TGCGCCAGCAGCCAAAGAGGGGGGATCAAAAATTCACCCCTCCACTTT.

This clonotype was detected ten times or more. This rearrangement joins TRBV7-6 to TRBJ2-3; the D is unclear. The CDR3 loop spans 14 amino acids. V was trimmed by 1 base and J by 5 bases, leaving 10 bases between them. CDR1 SGHVS and CDR2 FNYEAQ come from the germline V gene. The CDR3 region has the DNA TGTGCCAGCAGCTTAGGGAGTCCGGGAGATACGCAGTATTTT. Its protein is CASSLGSPGDTQYF.

J is TRBJ2-2 and V is TRBV9, with TRBD2 identical over 13 bases. V was pared by 0 bases and J by 2 bases, with 1 base of the junction left unmatched. Germline values: CDR1 SGDLS, CDR2 YYNGEE. The CDR3 loop spans 17 amino acids. The CDR3 nucleotides are TGTGCCAGCAGCGTAGGACTAGCGGGGGGTAACACCGGGGAGCTGTTTTTT. It codes for CASSVGLAGGNTGELFF.

The rearrangement uses TRBV5-1 and TRBJ1-2; no definite D call. This CDR3 contains 13 residues. The V gene lost 4 bases and the J gene lost 5 bases, with 12 bases spanning the gap. The germline gives CDR1 SGHRS, CDR2 YFSETQ. CDR3 DNA: TGCGCCAGCAGCAACGTCCCGCTTTATGGCTACACCTTC. Translation gives CASSNVPLYGYTF.

This clonotype was seen a handful of times. The chain has TRBV5-1 and TRBJ2-5, with TRBD1 matching over 8 bases. The V segment lost 4 bases and the J segment 2 bases; nucleotides outside the gene matches: 7. Germline V gene lookup returns CDR1 SGHRS and CDR2 YFSETQ. CDR3 length equals 15 residues. The CDR3 here is CASSEIGTGQETQYF. As DNA, the CDR3 is TGCGCCAGCAGCGAGATCGGGACAGGACAAGAGACCCAGTACTTC.

This clonotype has a handful of counts. J is TRBJ2-3 and V is TRBV7-9; D is unclear. The V end was cut by 5 bases, the J end by 0 bases, with 6 bases between. Per germline, CDR1 SEHNR and CDR2 FQNEAQ (reference sequence). CDR3 length equals 13 residues. This CDR3 is CASSVVSTDTQYF. CDR3 DNA: TGTGCCAGCAGCGTCGTAAGCACAGATACGCAGTATTTT.

The chain links TRBV7-9 to TRBJ2-2; D remains unclear. V was clipped by 1 base and J by 0 bases, with 9 bases between them. The germline gives CDR1 SEHNR, CDR2 FQNEAQ (reference sequence). There are 16 residues in the CDR3. The CDR3 sequence: CASSLGSIANTGELFF. The CDR3 nucleotides are TGTGCCAGCAGCTTAGGGTCTATCGCGAACACCGGGGAGCTGTTTTTT.

This clonotype was seen more than once but under ten times. Written as DNA, the CDR3 is TGTGCCAGCAGGTCTAGACAGGGGGCAGAGGAAAAACTGTTTTTT. It yields the protein CASRSRQGAEEKLFF. The chain uses TRBV7-9 and TRBJ1-4, with 10 bases identical to TRBD1. This CDR3 has 15 amino acids. CDR1 and CDR2 from the germline V gene are SEHNR and FQNEAQ (reference sequence). V shed 6 bases, J shed 8 bases, and the junction held 9 bases outside the gene matches. Full variable domain (outside the CDR3, taken from reference TRBV7-9 and TRBJ1-4): DTGVSQNPRHKITKRGQNVTFRCDPISEHNRLYWYRQTLGQGPEFLTYFQNEAQLEKSRLLSDRFSAERPKGSFSTLEIQRTEQGDSAMYLCASRSRQGAEEKLFFGSGTQLSVL.

This clonotype occurred many times. The J gene is TRBJ2-1, the V gene TRBV3-1; tentative D call: TRBD2 (5 bases). Germline CDR1 reads LGHDT; CDR2 reads YNNKEL (reference sequence). The CDR3 has 13 residues. V was cut by 2 bases and J by 10 bases, with 12 bases left in between. The CDR3 region is CASSQFLGVEQFF. In nucleotides, the CDR3 is TGTGCCAGCAGCCAATTCCTGGGAGTCGAGCAGTTCTTC.

The sample holds a few counts of this clonotype. The chain is built from TRBV10-3 and TRBJ1-3; D not resolved. Trimming took off 10 bases at V and 0 bases at J, with 10 bases between the two ends. This CDR3 spans 13 amino acids. Germline values: CDR1 ENHRY, CDR2 SYGVKD. CDR3 residues: CATTGYSGNTIYF. CDR3 nucleotides: TGTGCCACCACGGGATACTCTGGAAACACCATATATTTT.

In its sample, this clonotype was seen a few times. CDR3 nucleotide sequence: TGTGCCTGGAGTGCATGGGATCAGCCCCAGCATTTT. Its protein product is CAWSAWDQPQHF. The rearrangement links TRBV30 to TRBJ1-5; D call uncertain. CDR1 GTSNPN and CDR2 SVGIG come from the germline V gene (reference sequence). The CDR3 has 12 residues. The V end lost 1 base, the J end lost 5 bases, and 6 bases lay between the germline ends.

This clonotype was seen at least ten times. CDR3 nucleotides: TGTGCCAGCAGCTTGTCACAGACGCAAGAGACCCAGTACTTC. It specifies CASSLSQTQETQYF. V gene TRBV7-2 combines with J gene TRBJ2-5; D call uncertain. The CDR3 is 14 residues long. Germline values: CDR1 SGHTA, CDR2 FQGNSA. V was cut by 3 bases and J by 2 bases, with 10 bases left in between. The full variable domain, with the rest looked up from reference TRBV7-2 and TRBJ2-5, is GAGVSQSPSNKVTEKGKDVELRCDPISGHTALYWYRQSLGQGLEFLIYFQGNSAPDKSGLPSDRFSAERTGGSVSTLTIQRTQQEDSAVYLCASSLSQTQETQYFGPGTRLLVL.